What follows are 2 T cell receptor beta chains derived from one specimen sequenced in a study of OX40 agonist ivuxolimab in advanced cancers. The assay was immunoSEQ multiplex PCR, and TCRdb's table has in-frame clones only and misses some. This sample has about 67,000 clones; approximately 81% occur once, and the top ten carry approximately 2%. This specimen consisted of CD4+ or CD8+ T cells sorted from blood, obtained in a trial of the OX40 agonist ivuxolimab. These receptors all stem from an adult with an advanced solid tumor such as melanoma, head and neck, liver or kidney cancer.

V and J are TRBV7-2 and TRBJ2-5; D is perhaps TRBD1 (6 bases). Germline values: CDR1 SGHTA, CDR2 FQGNSA. The CDR3 has 16 residues. The V end lost 5 bases, the J end lost 2 bases, and 18 bases lay between the germline ends. In DNA form, the CDR3 reads TGTGCCAGCAGCCCCCAGGGGCCAGGGGCACAAGAGACCCAGTACTTC. Translating gives CASSPQGPGAQETQYF.

The V gene is TRBV15, the J gene TRBJ1-4; D is undetermined. V was trimmed by 0 bases and J by 0 bases, leaving 5 bases between them. Germline V CDR1 and CDR2: LNHNV, YYDKDF (reference sequence). The CDR3 spans 15 residues. The CDR3 nucleotides read TGTGCCACCAGCAGAGATAGGGCAACTAATGAAAAACTGTTTTTT. Its protein product is CATSRDRATNEKLFF.